Listed below are T cell receptor beta chains from one sample, sequenced in a study of OX40 agonist ivuxolimab in advanced cancers. The repertoire was sequenced with immunoSEQ multiplex PCR; TCRdb's copy has only in-frame clones and lacks some. The sample includes 98,000 or so clones, roughly 80% of them seen just once. The specimen comprised CD4+ or CD8+ T cells sorted from blood, sampled in a trial of the OX40 agonist ivuxolimab. The receptors were gathered from an adult with an advanced solid tumor such as melanoma, head and neck, liver or kidney cancer. Both conserved end residues are part of each CDR3. Each record gives: D gene, V gene, clone size, CDR3 length, J gene, CDR3 DNA, CDR3 protein. The D gene is left open where the match is weak. The size of a clone is reported for some rows only, either as once, few or many, or as a class for expanded clones.

D: TRBD1; V: TRBV6-1; size: .; length: 14; J: TRBJ2-7; DNA: TGTGCCAGCTTCTACACAGGGGGGACCTACGAGCAGTACTTC; CDR3: CASFYTGGTYEQYF
D: .; V: TRBV28; size: .; length: 10; J: TRBJ1-2; DNA: TGTGCCAGCAGTTTTCGGGGCTACACCTTC; CDR3: CASSFRGYTF
D: TRBD1; V: TRBV2; size: .; length: 16; J: TRBJ1-1; DNA: TGTGCCAGCCACTCGACAGGGGTCTACCTCGGAACTGAAGCTTTCTTT; CDR3: CASHSTGVYLGTEAFF
D: .; V: TRBV5-4; size: .; length: 15; J: TRBJ1-5; DNA: TGTGCCAGCAGCTTGGCGGGGAGACCCAATCAGCCCCAGCATTTT; CDR3: CASSLAGRPNQPQHF
D: .; V: TRBV2; size: .; length: 15; J: TRBJ2-5; DNA: TGTGCCAGCAGTGGATTAGGTGGCGCGGGGGAGACCCAGTACTTC; CDR3: CASSGLGGAGETQYF
D: .; V: TRBV7-9; size: .; length: 15; J: TRBJ2-7; DNA: TGTGCCAGCAGCTTAGCTAAGGGCAGGGGAAACGAGCAGTACTTC; CDR3: CASSLAKGRGNEQYF
D: TRBD2; V: TRBV28; size: .; length: 16; J: TRBJ2-1; DNA: TGTGCCAGCAGTACAAAGACTAGCGGAACCTACAATGAGCAGTTCTTC; CDR3: CASSTKTSGTYNEQFF
D: .; V: TRBV15; size: .; length: 15; J: TRBJ2-2; DNA: TGTGCCACCAGCAGAGGAGGGCCGAGCACCGGGGAGCTGTTTTTT; CDR3: CATSRGGPSTGELFF
D: .; V: TRBV21-1; size: .; length: 11; J: TRBJ2-7; DNA: TGTGCCAGCCTCGAGAACTACGAGCAGTACTTC; CDR3: CASLENYEQYF
D: .; V: TRBV4-3; size: .; length: 16; J: TRBJ2-2; DNA: TGCGCCAGCAGCCAAGATATCCCCCCTAACACCGGGGAGCTGTTTTTT; CDR3: CASSQDIPPNTGELFF
D: .; V: TRBV2; size: few; length: 15; J: TRBJ1-1; DNA: TGTGCCAGCAGTGTCGACAGAACTCCGTCGGCTGAAGCTTTCTTT; CDR3: CASSVDRTPSAEAFF
D: TRBD1; V: TRBV10-3; size: .; length: 14; J: TRBJ1-1; DNA: TGTGCCATCAGGGACCGGGACAGTAACACTGAAGCTTTCTTT; CDR3: CAIRDRDSNTEAFF
D: TRBD1; V: TRBV28; size: .; length: 14; J: TRBJ2-7; DNA: TGTGCCACAAGGGGGACAGGGGTTTTGTACGAGCAGTACTTC; CDR3: CATRGTGVLYEQYF
D: .; V: TRBV14; size: .; length: 15; J: TRBJ1-3; DNA: TGTGCCAGCAGCCAAGGACTGCACTCTGGAAACACCATATATTTT; CDR3: CASSQGLHSGNTIYF
D: .; V: TRBV6-5; size: .; length: 15; J: TRBJ1-3; DNA: TGTGCCAGCAGTTCGGGCCACAGCTCTGGAAACACCATATATTTT; CDR3: CASSSGHSSGNTIYF
D: TRBD2; V: TRBV15; size: .; length: 18; J: TRBJ2-5; DNA: TGTGCCACCAGCAGATCAATTAGTATGAGCGGGAGAGAAGAGACCCAGTACTTC; CDR3: CATSRSISMSGREETQYF
D: .; V: TRBV6-5; size: .; length: 13; J: TRBJ1-6; DNA: TGTGCCAGCAGGCGGGACCCAAATTCACCCCTCCACTTT; CDR3: CASRRDPNSPLHF
D: TRBD1; V: TRBV18; size: .; length: 15; J: TRBJ1-2; DNA: TGTGCCAGCTCACCTTCCGGGACAGGGAACTATGGCTACACCTTC; CDR3: CASSPSGTGNYGYTF
D: TRBD2; V: TRBV9; size: .; length: 15; J: TRBJ2-7; DNA: TGTGCCAGCAGCGCGGGGGCTAGCGGGGGCTACGAGCAGTACTTC; CDR3: CASSAGASGGYEQYF
D: .; V: TRBV28; size: .; length: 15; J: TRBJ1-5; DNA: TGTGCCAGCAGTTTTGAGGGGTCGGCAAATCAGCCCCAGCATTTT; CDR3: CASSFEGSANQPQHF
D: TRBD1; V: TRBV30; size: .; length: 14; J: TRBJ1-5; DNA: TGTGCCTGGACCAGACAGGGAGTAAGTCAGCCCCAGCATTTT; CDR3: CAWTRQGVSQPQHF
D: .; V: TRBV6-1; size: .; length: 15; J: TRBJ1-2; DNA: TGTGCCAGCAGTGAAGTGTCCGGACAGTACTATGGCTACACCTTC; CDR3: CASSEVSGQYYGYTF
D: TRBD2; V: TRBV4-3; size: .; length: 15; J: TRBJ2-3; DNA: TGCGCCAGCAGCCAGGAGCGGGGGGGCCTAGATACGCAGTATTTT; CDR3: CASSQERGGLDTQYF
D: .; V: TRBV27; size: .; length: 15; J: TRBJ2-7; DNA: TGTGCCAGCAGTTTACGCGGCACAGGAACCTACGAGCAGTACTTC; CDR3: CASSLRGTGTYEQYF
D: TRBD2; V: TRBV5-1; size: .; length: 16; J: TRBJ2-2; DNA: TGCGCCAGCAGCTGGGGACTAGCGGGGGGCAAGGTGGAGCTGTTTTTT; CDR3: CASSWGLAGGKVELFF
D: .; V: TRBV7-2; size: .; length: 13; J: TRBJ1-3; DNA: TGTGCCAGCAATACTTTCTCTGGAAACACCATATATTTT; CDR3: CASNTFSGNTIYF
D: .; V: TRBV4-3; size: .; length: 14; J: TRBJ2-7; DNA: TGCGCCAGCAGCCAACAGGTGGAATCCTACGAGCAGTACTTC; CDR3: CASSQQVESYEQYF
D: TRBD1; V: TRBV6-5; size: .; length: 12; J: TRBJ1-1; DNA: TGTGCCACTATTTCCACAGGGGTCCAAGCTTTCTTT; CDR3: CATISTGVQAFF
D: .; V: TRBV29-1; size: .; length: 15; J: TRBJ2-5; DNA: TGCAGCGTGGGGATCATGGGGAGGCCTCAAGAGACCCAGTACTTC; CDR3: CSVGIMGRPQETQYF
D: .; V: TRBV5-6; size: .; length: 13; J: TRBJ1-2; DNA: TGTGCCAGCAGCTTGGGAGGCCCGGGCGGCTACACCTTC; CDR3: CASSLGGPGGYTF
D: .; V: TRBV28; size: .; length: 14; J: TRBJ1-1; DNA: TGTGCCAGCAGTTTATGGCAGCTAAACACTGAAGCTTTCTTT; CDR3: CASSLWQLNTEAFF
D: .; V: TRBV20-1; size: once; length: 10; J: TRBJ1-2; DNA: TGCAGTGCCTTTTCACATGGCTACACCTTC; CDR3: CSAFSHGYTF
D: .; V: TRBV6-5; size: .; length: 13; J: TRBJ1-1; DNA: TGTGCCAGCAGTCTAAAGCGGGTCACTGAAGCTTTCTTT; CDR3: CASSLKRVTEAFF
D: .; V: TRBV27; size: .; length: 16; J: TRBJ2-3; DNA: TGTGCCAGCACCCATCGGAATGGCGGGCGCACAGATACGCAGTATTTT; CDR3: CASTHRNGGRTDTQYF
D: .; V: TRBV2; size: few; length: 13; J: TRBJ1-1; DNA: TGTGCCAGCACGCTCGCCCCCTACACTGAAGCTTTCTTT; CDR3: CASTLAPYTEAFF
D: TRBD2; V: TRBV5-6; size: .; length: 15; J: TRBJ2-7; DNA: TGTGCCAGCAGCGCCGGGGACTACGGCGTCTACGAGCAGTACTTC; CDR3: CASSAGDYGVYEQYF
D: .; V: TRBV11-3; size: .; length: 14; J: TRBJ2-7; DNA: TGTGCCAGCAGCTTAGAACCCGGAAGCTCCGAGCAGTACTTC; CDR3: CASSLEPGSSEQYF
D: .; V: TRBV7-9; size: .; length: 14; J: TRBJ2-7; DNA: TGTGCCAGCAGCTTTAGCGTCCTTTCCTACGAGCAGTACTTC; CDR3: CASSFSVLSYEQYF
D: .; V: TRBV7-2; size: .; length: 16; J: TRBJ2-2; DNA: TGTGCCAGCAGTTCTAAGGGGGCGCGGGGAACCGGGGAGCTGTTTTTT; CDR3: CASSSKGARGTGELFF
D: .; V: TRBV19; size: .; length: 12; J: TRBJ1-5; DNA: TGTGCCAGTAGTTCCTTCAATCAGCCCCAGCATTTT; CDR3: CASSSFNQPQHF
D: TRBD2; V: TRBV7-9; size: .; length: 15; J: TRBJ2-6; DNA: TGTGCCAGCAGCCCCCTGGGGGGGTTCGCCAACGTCCTGACTTTC; CDR3: CASSPLGGFANVLTF
D: .; V: TRBV19; size: .; length: 14; J: TRBJ1-1; DNA: TGTGCCAGTAGGATGGGACCGCAGAACACTGAAGCTTTCTTT; CDR3: CASRMGPQNTEAFF
D: TRBD1; V: TRBV30; size: .; length: 14; J: TRBJ1-6; DNA: TGTGCCTGGAGTGTAGGGACAGGGAGTTCACCCCTCCACTTT; CDR3: CAWSVGTGSSPLHF
D: TRBD2; V: TRBV5-1; size: once; length: 19; J: TRBJ2-3; DNA: TGCGCCAGCAGCTCGGGACTAGCGGGAGGGCACCCTAGCACAGATACGCAGTATTTT; CDR3: CASSSGLAGGHPSTDTQYF
D: .; V: TRBV15; size: .; length: 16; J: TRBJ1-5; DNA: TGTGCCACCAGCAGACTGACAGTTACTGGGAATCAGCCCCAGCATTTT; CDR3: CATSRLTVTGNQPQHF
D: .; V: TRBV11-2; size: once; length: 15; J: TRBJ1-3; DNA: TGTGCCAGCAGCCCTAGCGACGGAGGAATATACACCATATATTTT; CDR3: CASSPSDGGIYTIYF
D: .; V: TRBV29-1; size: .; length: 13; J: TRBJ2-3; DNA: TGCAGCGTTGAGACTACCTACACAGATACGCAGTATTTT; CDR3: CSVETTYTDTQYF
D: TRBD2; V: TRBV9; size: .; length: 17; J: TRBJ2-1; DNA: TGTGCCAGCAGCGTAGGGACTAGCGGGGGCTTCTACAATGAGCAGTTCTTC; CDR3: CASSVGTSGGFYNEQFF
D: .; V: TRBV5-4; size: .; length: 14; J: TRBJ2-7; DNA: TGTGCCAGCAGCTCGGGATCGGCTCCCTACGAGCAGTACTTC; CDR3: CASSSGSAPYEQYF
D: TRBD1; V: TRBV10-3; size: .; length: 16; J: TRBJ1-5; DNA: TGTGCCATCAGTGAGGCGGGACAGGGTGGAGGTCAGCCCCAGCATTTT; CDR3: CAISEAGQGGGQPQHF
D: TRBD1; V: TRBV9; size: once; length: 15; J: TRBJ1-1; DNA: TGTGCCAGCAGCGGACAGGGAAAACTGAACACTGAAGCTTTCTTT; CDR3: CASSGQGKLNTEAFF
D: .; V: TRBV6-5; size: .; length: 14; J: TRBJ1-4; DNA: TGTGCCAGCGGCAAGCGGACCGTGTTTGAAAAACTGTTTTTT; CDR3: CASGKRTVFEKLFF
D: TRBD2; V: TRBV5-1; size: .; length: 19; J: TRBJ2-6; DNA: TGCGCCAGCAGCTTGGTACGGCGGGGGGCCTCCTCTGGGGCCAACGTCCTGACTTTC; CDR3: CASSLVRRGASSGANVLTF
D: .; V: TRBV5-1; size: few; length: 11; J: TRBJ1-4; DNA: TGCGCCAGCAGTGATCTTGGGGAACTGTTTTTT; CDR3: CASSDLGELFF
D: .; V: TRBV30; size: once; length: 12; J: TRBJ1-2; DNA: TGTGCCTGGGGAGAAGACAGCTATGGCTACACCTTC; CDR3: CAWGEDSYGYTF
D: .; V: TRBV7-3; size: .; length: 13; J: TRBJ1-1; DNA: TGTGCCAGCAGCTTAAACGCGAACACTGAAGCTTTCTTT; CDR3: CASSLNANTEAFF
D: TRBD1; V: TRBV18; size: .; length: 16; J: TRBJ1-3; DNA: TGTGCCAGCTCACCCGGGACAGGGGGCTCTGGAAACACCATATATTTT; CDR3: CASSPGTGGSGNTIYF